The next 7 T cell receptor beta chains were all read from a single sample in a study of blood T cell repertoires in COVID-19. Some clones are missing from TCRdb's copy, which holds only in-frame ones; the method was immunoSEQ multiplex PCR. Of over 300,000 clones detected, about 90% appear once; the ten largest clones hold 6.5% to 8%. The sequenced material came from peripheral blood. These receptors originate from a man aged 18-30 years with active or convalescent COVID-19.

This chain uses TRBV27 with TRBJ1-6, with 10 bases fitting TRBD1. Germline lookup yields CDR1 MNHEY and CDR2 SMNVEV (reference sequence). The junction had 7 bases not matched to a gene; V was cut back by 8 bases and J by 9 bases. The CDR3 is 14 amino acids. CDR3 amino acids: CASGRDRGLSPLHF. In DNA, the CDR3 is TGTGCCAGCGGCAGAGACAGGGGGCTTTCACCCCTCCACTTT.

This rearrangement joins TRBV28 to TRBJ1-5; possibly TRBD1 for D (6 bases). The CDR3 sequence is 16 residues long. Germline CDR1 is MDHEN and CDR2 is SYDVKM. Trimming took off 8 bases at V and 1 base at J, with 18 bases between the two ends. As DNA, the CDR3 is TGTGCCAGCGGGGTTAATACAGGGTTAAGCAATCAGCCCCAGCATTTT. Translating gives CASGVNTGLSNQPQHF.

The chain recombines TRBV7-6 with TRBJ1-1; D call uncertain. The CDR3 sequence is 14 residues long. The germline CDR1 and CDR2 sequences are SGHVS and FNYEAQ. V was clipped by 5 bases and J by 1 base, with 11 bases between them. This CDR3 is CASSAGLENTEAFF. CDR3 sequence (DNA): TGTGCCAGCAGCGCGGGCCTAGAGAACACTGAAGCTTTCTTT.

The gene calls are TRBV5-1 and TRBJ2-2; 11 nucleotides match TRBD1. CDR3 size: 19 residues. Germline-derived CDR1 and CDR2 are SGHRS and YFSETQ. The V and J ends lost 4 bases and 2 bases, in that order; junction bases with no gene match: 13. The CDR3 DNA follows: TGCGCCAGCAGCAAAGACCAACCCGGACAGGGGGCAAACACCGGGGAGCTGTTTTTT. Translating gives CASSKDQPGQGANTGELFF.

This clone appeared once. The V and J genes are TRBV18 and TRBJ2-2; TRBD1 matches 8 bases. The CDR3 contains 16 residues. Germline trimming cut 5 bases from V and 0 bases from J; bases unmatched to any gene: 5. Germline CDR1 KGHSH, CDR2 LQKENI. As DNA, the CDR3 is TGTGCCAGCTCATCGAGACAGGGGACGAACACCGGGGAGCTGTTTTTT. This translates into CASSSRQGTNTGELFF.

The chain carries TRBV28 and TRBJ1-4, with 8 positions matching TRBD1. The CDR3 is made up of 15 amino acids. Germline lookup yields CDR1 MDHEN and CDR2 SYDVKM. The J segment lost 7 bases and the V segment lost 4 bases, leaving 8 bases of the junction unmatched. This CDR3 is CASSYVGRGREKLFF. CDR3 nucleotide sequence: TGTGCCAGCAGTTACGTTGGCAGGGGGCGTGAAAAACTGTTTTTT.

The chain is built from TRBV9 and TRBJ2-1, with 9 bases fitting TRBD2. Germline V lookup: CDR1 SGDLS, CDR2 YYNGEE. This CDR3 comprises 16 residues. V gave up 0 bases and J gave up 10 bases; unmatched junction bases: 11. The CDR3 spells CASSVEVLAGPIEQFF. The CDR3, as DNA: TGTGCCAGCAGCGTAGAGGTACTAGCGGGCCCGATCGAGCAGTTCTTC. Together with reference TRBV9 and TRBJ2-1, the CDR3 gives the full variable domain: DSGVTQTPKHLITATGQRVTLRCSPRSGDLSVYWYQQSLDQGLQFLIQYYNGEERAKGNILERFSAQQFPDLHSELNLSSLELGDSALYFCASSVEVLAGPIEQFFGPGTRLTVL.